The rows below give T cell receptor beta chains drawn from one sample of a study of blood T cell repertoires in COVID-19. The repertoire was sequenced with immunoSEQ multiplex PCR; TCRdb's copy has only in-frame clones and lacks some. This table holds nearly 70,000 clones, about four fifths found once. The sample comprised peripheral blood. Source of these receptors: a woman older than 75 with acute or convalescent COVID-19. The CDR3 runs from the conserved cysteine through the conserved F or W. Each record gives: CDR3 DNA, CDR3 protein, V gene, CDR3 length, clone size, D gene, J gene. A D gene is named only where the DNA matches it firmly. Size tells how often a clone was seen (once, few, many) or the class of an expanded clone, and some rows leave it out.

CDR3 DNA: TGTGCCTGGAGCGGGACAGGATTAACCATTTTTACCTACGAGCAGTACTTC
CDR3 protein: CAWSGTGLTIFTYEQYF
V gene: TRBV30
CDR3 length: 17
clone size: -
D gene: TRBD1
J gene: TRBJ2-7

CDR3 DNA: TGTGCCAGCAGAAGCGACAGGGTGGTTGGCTACACCTTC
CDR3 protein: CASRSDRVVGYTF
V gene: TRBV27
CDR3 length: 13
clone size: -
D gene: TRBD1
J gene: TRBJ1-2

CDR3 DNA: TGTGCCAGCAGTTTAAGGAGGGACTCGGCGCGGTACTTC
CDR3 protein: CASSLRRDSARYF
V gene: TRBV27
CDR3 length: 13
clone size: -
D gene: -
J gene: TRBJ2-7

CDR3 DNA: TGTGCCAGCAGCCTCGGACAGAGCAGAGGCACCGGGGAGCTGTTTTTT
CDR3 protein: CASSLGQSRGTGELFF
V gene: TRBV3-1/TRBV3-2
CDR3 length: 16
clone size: few
D gene: -
J gene: TRBJ2-2

CDR3 DNA: TGTGCCAGCAGCCAAGATTCCCCGCTACTAGCGGGGGTTGACAATGAGCAGTTCTTC
CDR3 protein: CASSQDSPLLAGVDNEQFF
V gene: TRBV4-2
CDR3 length: 19
clone size: once
D gene: TRBD2
J gene: TRBJ2-1

CDR3 DNA: TGCGCCAGCAGCTTGGCTTCGGGAGTCTCTGGAAACACCATATATTTT
CDR3 protein: CASSLASGVSGNTIYF
V gene: TRBV5-1
CDR3 length: 16
clone size: few
D gene: -
J gene: TRBJ1-3

CDR3 DNA: TGTGCCAGCAGCTTAGGTAATAGCAATCAGCCCCAGCATTTT
CDR3 protein: CASSLGNSNQPQHF
V gene: TRBV7-9
CDR3 length: 14
clone size: -
D gene: -
J gene: TRBJ1-5

CDR3 DNA: TGTGCCAGCAGCTTACGGCGGGGTGAGCAGTTCTTC
CDR3 protein: CASSLRRGEQFF
V gene: TRBV11-3
CDR3 length: 12
clone size: -
D gene: -
J gene: TRBJ2-1

CDR3 DNA: TGTGCCAGCAGCCAAGCTGGTAGGGGGACAGATACGCAGTATTTT
CDR3 protein: CASSQAGRGTDTQYF
V gene: TRBV3-1/TRBV3-2
CDR3 length: 15
clone size: -
D gene: -
J gene: TRBJ2-3

CDR3 DNA: TGTGCCAGCAGCTTGGTAGAGACAGCTATTTATAATTCACCCCTCCACTTT
CDR3 protein: CASSLVETAIYNSPLHF
V gene: TRBV5-6
CDR3 length: 17
clone size: -
D gene: -
J gene: TRBJ1-6

CDR3 DNA: TGTGCCAGCTCACCACCGGGAGGGAGCTCTGGAAACACCATATATTTT
CDR3 protein: CASSPPGGSSGNTIYF
V gene: TRBV18
CDR3 length: 16
clone size: -
D gene: -
J gene: TRBJ1-3

CDR3 DNA: TGTGCCAGTAGGATTACAGGGGCAAACTATGGCTACACCTTC
CDR3 protein: CASRITGANYGYTF
V gene: TRBV19
CDR3 length: 14
clone size: once
D gene: TRBD1
J gene: TRBJ1-2

CDR3 DNA: TGTGCCAGCAGTTTTCGGGACAGCCCCTCTGGGGCCAACGTCCTGACTTTC
CDR3 protein: CASSFRDSPSGANVLTF
V gene: TRBV27
CDR3 length: 17
clone size: -
D gene: TRBD1
J gene: TRBJ2-6

CDR3 DNA: TGTGCCAGCAGTTTAGGAGGGACAGGGGTCTATACTCCCTTCGAGCAGTACTTC
CDR3 protein: CASSLGGTGVYTPFEQYF
V gene: TRBV27
CDR3 length: 18
clone size: -
D gene: TRBD1
J gene: TRBJ2-7

CDR3 DNA: TGCAGTGCTAGTGGCGGGGGGAGCAATCAGCCCCAGCATTTT
CDR3 protein: CSASGGGSNQPQHF
V gene: TRBV20-1
CDR3 length: 14
clone size: -
D gene: -
J gene: TRBJ1-5

CDR3 DNA: TGTGCCAGCAGCTTGGCAGGGTCGAACTATGGCTACACCTTC
CDR3 protein: CASSLAGSNYGYTF
V gene: TRBV5-6
CDR3 length: 14
clone size: -
D gene: -
J gene: TRBJ1-2

CDR3 DNA: TGTGCCAGCACCCCACTTGGGAGCTCCTACGAGCAGTACTTC
CDR3 protein: CASTPLGSSYEQYF
V gene: TRBV6-5
CDR3 length: 14
clone size: many
D gene: -
J gene: TRBJ2-7

CDR3 DNA: TGTGCCAGTAGTATCAGCGGCGGAATTAATGAAAAACTGTTTTTT
CDR3 protein: CASSISGGINEKLFF
V gene: TRBV19
CDR3 length: 15
clone size: -
D gene: -
J gene: TRBJ1-4